A selection of T cell receptor beta chains follows, all from one sample in a study of control samples from healthy donors and cancer patients. Method: immunoSEQ multiplex PCR; TCRdb's copy keeps in-frame clones and lacks some. The table has 130,000 or so clones, approximately 89% seen once. Sequenced input: PBMCs. These receptors all come from a man aged 50 to 60 with head and neck cancer. The CDR3 runs from the conserved cysteine through the conserved F or W. A D gene is named only where the DNA matches it firmly. Part of the rows lack a size; the others show once, few, many or a class for expanded clones.

D,size,V,J,CDR3,DNA
TRBD1,.,TRBV5-4,TRBJ2-3,CASRGRDSQRGTQYF,TGTGCCAGCAGGGGCCGGGACAGTCAGAGGGGTACGCAGTATTTT
.,once,TRBV29-1,TRBJ2-1,CSVLLPYNEQFF,TGCAGCGTTCTTCTACCCTACAATGAGCAGTTCTTC
.,.,TRBV5-1,TRBJ1-1,CASSLGAGNTEAFF,TGCGCCAGCAGCTTGGGTGCAGGGAACACTGAAGCTTTCTTT
TRBD1,.,TRBV5-4,TRBJ2-7,CASSSWTGAYEQYF,TGTGCCAGCAGCTCTTGGACAGGGGCGTACGAGCAGTACTTC
.,once,TRBV28,TRBJ1-5,CASSLSQGSMAQHF,TGTGCCAGCAGTTTGAGTCAGGGGAGTATGGCCCAGCATTTT
TRBD2,.,TRBV5-1,TRBJ2-1,CASTPTRTSVYNEQFF,TGCGCCAGCACCCCGACCCGGACTAGCGTCTACAATGAGCAGTTCTTC
TRBD1,.,TRBV11-2,TRBJ1-5,CASSLDRLGNQPQHF,TGTGCCAGCAGCTTGGACAGGTTGGGGAATCAGCCCCAGCATTTT
TRBD1,.,TRBV5-1,TRBJ2-1,CASRLTGEYNEQFF,TGCGCCAGCAGGTTGACAGGGGAATACAATGAGCAGTTCTTC
TRBD2,.,TRBV11-1,TRBJ2-1,CASSPRLGGIYNEQFF,TGTGCCAGCAGCCCAAGACTGGGAGGGATCTACAATGAGCAGTTCTTC
TRBD2,once,TRBV3-1/TRBV3-2,TRBJ2-7,CASSQDIGRANEQYF,TGTGCCAGCAGCCAAGATATCGGGAGGGCGAATGAGCAGTACTTC
.,.,TRBV5-1,TRBJ1-2,CASSPREEGGYTF,TGCGCCAGTTCCCCCAGAGAGGAGGGTGGCTACACCTTC
.,few,TRBV11-3,TRBJ2-1,CASSLDQGGTSSYNEQFF,TGTGCCAGCAGCTTAGATCAAGGGGGAACCAGCTCCTACAATGAGCAGTTCTTC
.,.,TRBV28,TRBJ1-2,CASSWGAGKAPTANYGYTF,TGTGCCAGCAGCTGGGGTGCCGGGAAAGCCCCCACGGCAAACTATGGCTACACCTTC
.,.,TRBV5-1,TRBJ2-1,CASSLAGNEQFF,TGCGCCAGCAGCTTAGCGGGCAATGAGCAGTTCTTC
TRBD2,.,TRBV24-1,TRBJ2-2,CATSIAGTNTGELFF,TGTGCCACCAGTATAGCGGGGACTAACACCGGGGAGCTGTTTTTT
TRBD2,.,TRBV24-1,TRBJ2-5,CATSEAGGKETQYF,TGTGCCACCAGTGAAGCGGGGGGAAAAGAGACCCAGTACTTC
.,.,TRBV6-5,TRBJ1-1,CASSPDAPRTEAFF,TGTGCCAGCAGTCCCGACGCGCCCCGGACTGAAGCTTTCTTT
.,.,TRBV5-1,TRBJ2-7,CASSVTPSSYEQYF,TGCGCCAGCAGCGTTACACCCAGCTCCTACGAGCAGTACTTC
.,.,TRBV6-1,TRBJ2-7,CASSEGAGGTYEQYF,TGTGCCAGCAGTGAAGGGGCAGGGGGGACCTACGAGCAGTACTTC
.,.,TRBV15,TRBJ2-1,CATSRVRSSSYNEQFF,TGTGCCACCAGCAGAGTTAGGTCAAGCTCCTACAATGAGCAGTTCTTC
TRBD2,.,TRBV18,TRBJ2-6,CASSPLAGVGSGANVLTF,TGTGCCAGCTCACCACTTGCGGGGGTTGGCTCTGGGGCCAACGTCCTGACTTTC
.,.,TRBV10-3,TRBJ1-1,CAISEEMNTEAFF,TGTGCCATCAGTGAGGAAATGAACACTGAAGCTTTCTTT
TRBD1,.,TRBV28,TRBJ2-5,CASTSTTGPQETQYF,TGTGCCAGCACTTCCACGACAGGGCCCCAAGAGACCCAGTACTTC
.,.,TRBV10-3,TRBJ2-6,CALGAAEGTGANVLTF,TGTGCCCTGGGCGCGGCGGAGGGTACGGGGGCCAACGTCCTGACTTTC
.,few,TRBV2,TRBJ1-6,CASRDPGVPLHF,TGTGCCAGCAGGGATCCGGGGGTACCCCTCCACTTT
TRBD1,.,TRBV6-5,TRBJ2-7,CASRGQGTLLEQYF,TGTGCCAGCAGAGGACAGGGTACCCTCCTCGAGCAGTACTTC
.,.,TRBV28,TRBJ1-3,CASSTYRAWAPSGNTIYF,TGTGCCAGCAGTACCTACCGGGCATGGGCACCCTCTGGAAACACCATATATTTT
.,.,TRBV29-1,TRBJ2-3,CSVEGQYTDTQYF,TGCAGCGTTGAAGGACAGTACACAGATACGCAGTATTTT
.,few,TRBV2,TRBJ1-2,CASISTGGLPTADGYTF,TGTGCCAGCATCTCTACCGGGGGACTACCCACCGCAGATGGCTACACCTTC
TRBD1,.,TRBV5-1,TRBJ2-7,CASSLRDRISYEQYF,TGCGCCAGCAGCTTGAGGGACAGGATTTCCTACGAGCAGTACTTC
TRBD2,once,TRBV2,TRBJ2-1,CASSETSGRGQFF,TGTGCCAGCAGTGAGACTAGCGGGAGGGGGCAGTTCTTC
.,.,TRBV6-5,TRBJ1-4,CASSLSNYPNEKLFF,TGTGCCAGCAGTTTAAGTAACTACCCTAATGAAAAACTGTTTTTT
TRBD1,.,TRBV6-5,TRBJ1-1,CASSRRDSLNTEAFF,TGTGCCAGCAGTCGCCGGGACAGCTTGAACACTGAAGCTTTCTTT
.,.,TRBV7-2,TRBJ1-2,CASSLGNRVSYGYTF,TGTGCCAGCAGCTTAGGAAACAGGGTATCCTATGGCTACACCTTC
.,.,TRBV4-1,TRBJ2-2,CASSQVPSGYTGELFF,TGCGCCAGCAGCCAAGTCCCATCAGGGTACACCGGGGAGCTGTTTTTT
.,.,TRBV2,TRBJ1-2,CASSDRDVMYGYTF,TGTGCCAGCAGTGATAGGGACGTGATGTATGGCTACACCTTC
.,.,TRBV9,TRBJ1-2,CASSVEAENYGYTF,TGTGCCAGCAGCGTAGAAGCGGAAAACTATGGCTACACCTTC
.,.,TRBV10-3,TRBJ1-4,CAISGRDTTLEKLFF,TGTGCCATCAGTGGCCGGGACACGACCCTTGAAAAACTGTTTTTT
.,.,TRBV6-5,TRBJ1-1,CASSYSRVAEAFF,TGTGCCAGCAGTTACTCAAGGGTGGCTGAAGCTTTCTTT
TRBD2,.,TRBV4-2,TRBJ2-1,CASSPGVFSGRGVEQFF,TGTGCCAGCAGCCCAGGGGTCTTTAGCGGGAGAGGGGTTGAGCAGTTCTTC
TRBD2,.,TRBV7-9,TRBJ2-1,CASSRRTSSNEQFF,TGTGCCAGCAGCCGCCGGACTAGCAGCAATGAGCAGTTCTTC
.,.,TRBV30,TRBJ2-6,CAWSQGTGANVLTF,TGTGCCTGGAGTCAGGGTACTGGGGCCAACGTCCTGACTTTC
TRBD1,few,TRBV7-2,TRBJ2-4,CASSSYRDRGYIQYF,TGTGCCAGCAGCTCATACCGGGACAGGGGATACATTCAGTACTTC
.,few,TRBV7-2,TRBJ1-5,CASSLVGGDQPQHF,TGTGCCAGCAGCTTAGTGGGGGGGGATCAGCCCCAGCATTTT
.,.,TRBV3-1/TRBV3-2,TRBJ2-7,CASSLAGEHEQYF,TGTGCCAGCAGCCTCGCAGGGGAGCACGAGCAGTACTTC
.,once,TRBV18,TRBJ2-3,CASSPPGIRTDTQYF,TGTGCCAGCTCACCACCGGGGATTAGGACAGATACGCAGTATTTT
.,.,TRBV7-3,TRBJ1-1,CASSRQDLTEAFF,TGTGCCAGCAGCCGACAGGACCTCACTGAAGCTTTCTTT
.,.,TRBV5-1,TRBJ2-7,CASSFLGTYEQYF,TGCGCCAGCAGCTTCCTAGGAACCTACGAGCAGTACTTC
.,.,TRBV19,TRBJ2-2,CATVGFRTTHNTGELFF,TGTGCCACCGTAGGGTTCAGGACGACCCATAACACCGGGGAGCTGTTTTTT
.,.,TRBV5-1,TRBJ1-4,CASSLGQFNEKLFF,TGCGCCAGCAGCTTAGGGCAGTTTAATGAAAAACTGTTTTTT
.,.,TRBV28,TRBJ2-5,CASRRGGARETQYF,TGTGCCAGTAGACGCGGGGGCGCGAGGGAGACCCAGTACTTC
.,.,TRBV9,TRBJ1-1,CASSVGGGSNTEAFF,TGTGCCAGCAGCGTAGGTGGCGGTTCGAACACTGAAGCTTTCTTT
.,.,TRBV6-5,TRBJ2-7,CASKRGGRSYEQYF,TGTGCCAGCAAGAGGGGGGGACGCTCCTACGAGCAGTACTTC
.,.,TRBV5-1,TRBJ2-7,CASNGGDSYYEQYF,TGCGCCAGCAATGGAGGTGACTCATACTACGAGCAGTACTTC
TRBD2,.,TRBV6-5,TRBJ2-1,CASTGGNYNEQFF,TGTGCCAGCACGGGGGGTAACTACAATGAGCAGTTCTTC
.,.,TRBV6-1,TRBJ2-1,CASSEVSEYNEQFF,TGTGCCAGCAGTGAAGTTAGCGAGTACAATGAGCAGTTCTTC